This T cell receptor (beta chain) comes out of a study of regulatory T cells in long-lasting Graves disease. Assembly of TCR beta libraries relied on iRepertoire HTBI primers together with Arm-PCR of CDR3 regions. TCRdb processed the multiplex PCR reads anew with MiXCR; each CDR3 protein has one entry. This sample yields some 250,000 distinct CDR3 sequences, of which approximately 20% are seen a single time; 13% to 15% belongs to the top ten. CDR1 is MNHNS and CDR2 is SASEGT in the germline V gene. CDR3 length: 13 residues. Trimming took 8 bases from V and 5 from J, leaving 12 bases between them. Time point defined: newly diagnosed GD, antithyroid drugs for less than 3 months. Preparation of the TCR library used RNA extracted from PBMCs. This clonotype has a count of ten or more. Separately, the same data were catalogued under a study of T cells in Graves' hyperthyroidism and ophthalmopathy.

Source: peripheral blood mononuclear cells (PBMCs), taken at new diagnosis, from a patient treated with antithyroid drugs. This clonotype originated in a woman aged 30 to 39 with Graves disease. The genes are TRBV6-1 and TRBJ1-4, with a weak D call TRBD1 (5 bases). The CDR3 DNA reads as TGTGCCAGCGGTCCAGGGAAGAATGAAAAACTGTTTTTT. Its protein product is CASGPGKNEKLFF.